This T cell receptor (beta chain) was observed in a study of blood T cell repertoires in COVID-19. Sequenced by immunoSEQ multiplex PCR; TCRdb stores in-frame clones only, minus some. The table lists 80,000 to 100,000 clones, around nine tenths of them singletons. After removal of 6 bases from V and 3 bases from J, the junction contained 6 bases not matched to a gene. The CDR3 contains 15 residues. CDR1 is MDHEN, CDR2 SYDVKM, per germline. This rearrangement joins TRBV28 to TRBJ2-7; 12 bases map to TRBD2. The sequence was obtained from a middle-aged man with acute or convalescent COVID-19. Sequenced input: peripheral blood. CDR3 sequence (DNA): TGTGCCAGCAGACTTACTAGCGGGAGGAACTACGAGCAGTACTTC. It is translated as CASRLTSGRNYEQYF.